The 23 T cell receptor beta chains in this list originate from one sample, sequenced in a study of long-term antiretroviral therapy in people with HIV. Version v3.0 of the immunoSEQ assay ran at survey level. The assay was immunoSEQ multiplex PCR, and TCRdb's table has in-frame clones only and misses some. Among more than 15,000 clones, roughly 94% were seen once, and the ten largest hold roughly 4.5%. This specimen consisted of unsorted PBMCs, obtained 6 to 6.5 years after starting antiretroviral therapy. These receptor sequences come from a woman between 45 and 60 years old with HIV.

In its sample, this clone was seen once. The rearrangement links TRBV28 to TRBJ1-2; the D is unclear. CDR1 is MDHEN, CDR2 SYDVKM, per germline. This CDR3 contains 14 residues. V was clipped by 6 bases and J by 5 bases, with 16 bases between them. CDR3 region: CASSLDMDEYGYTF. The CDR3 coding sequence is TGTGCCAGCAGCCTAGATATGGATGAGTATGGCTACACCTTC.

Here the CDR3 DNA reads TGTGCCATCAGTGATCTAGCGGGAGCTGAGCAGTTCTTC. The encoded protein is CAISDLAGAEQFF. This rearrangement joins TRBV10-3 to TRBJ2-1; TRBD2 aligns across 10 bases. J was trimmed by 9 bases and V by 3 bases; bases with no gene match: 2. From germline, CDR1 is ENHRY and CDR2 SYGVKD. CDR3 length equals 13 residues.

This chain joins TRBV19 and TRBJ1-2; D ambiguous. Germline V gene lookup returns CDR1 LNHDA and CDR2 SQIVND (reference sequence). There are 13 residues in the CDR3. Trimming cost V 3 bases and J 4 bases, with 9 bases left between them. In nucleotides, the CDR3 is TGTGCCAGTAGTATGGTGACTGGCTATGGCTACACCTTC. Its translation: CASSMVTGYGYTF.

The chain joins TRBV27 to TRBJ2-4, with D tentatively TRBD2 (6 bases). V was cut by 4 bases and J by 3 bases, with 13 bases left in between. Germline CDR1 is MNHEY and CDR2 is SMNVEV (reference sequence). The CDR3 extends over 15 amino acids. CDR3 nucleotide sequence: TGTGCCAGCAGTTCGATCCGGGACTTCAAAAACATTCAGTACTTC. It yields the protein CASSSIRDFKNIQYF.

The chain links TRBV27 to TRBJ1-1; D unclear. The CDR3 totals 16 residues. Trimming removed 4 bases at V and 3 bases at J, with 18 bases between. The germline V gene encodes CDR1 MNHEY and CDR2 SMNVEV (reference sequence). The CDR3 reads CASSSSRTSGHTEAFF. CDR3 DNA sequence: TGTGCCAGCAGTTCTTCCCGGACTTCCGGGCACACTGAAGCTTTCTTT.

The chain has TRBV11-2 and TRBJ2-5, with TRBD2 as a possible D gene (6 bases). The CDR3 spans 14 residues. Germline V gives CDR1 SGHAT, CDR2 FQNNGV. Trimming removed 5 bases from V and 5 bases from J, with 15 bases in between. CDR3 bases: TGTGCCAGCAGCCGGTCGACTAGGCAGGAGACCCAGTACTTC. It specifies CASSRSTRQETQYF.

This clone was picked up one time. The chain has TRBV4-1 and TRBJ1-1; D uncertain. V was pared by 0 bases and J by 10 bases, with 21 bases between. In germline, CDR1 is MGHRA, CDR2 YSYEKL. The CDR3 totals 16 residues. The CDR3 nucleotides are TGCGCCAGCAGCCAAGATGGAGTCAGGTACCGAACGGGAGCTTTCTTT. This sequence encodes CASSQDGVRYRTGAFF.

V and J are TRBV7-2 and TRBJ2-7; D not certain. This CDR3 has 16 amino acids. The germline CDR1 and CDR2 sequences are SGHTA and FQGNSA. The ends were cut back, 3 bases at V and 3 bases at J, with 18 bases in the middle. CDR3 loop: CASSLPSHETDYEQYF. The DNA of the CDR3 is TGTGCCAGCAGCTTGCCATCTCATGAAACGGACTACGAGCAGTACTTC.

The chain carries TRBV5-1 and TRBJ2-7, with 7 bases aligning to TRBD1. Germline CDR1 reads SGHRS; CDR2 reads YFSETQ. The CDR3 totals 16 residues. J was trimmed by 6 bases and V by 1 base; bases with no gene match: 13. The CDR3 is CASSLRGAPDRVEQYF. In nucleotides, the CDR3 is TGCGCCAGCAGCTTGCGGGGCGCGCCAGACAGGGTCGAGCAGTACTTC.

This chain connects TRBV6-1 to TRBJ1-2, with 7 bases that match TRBD1. The germline gives CDR1 MNHNS, CDR2 SASEGT. The CDR3 spans 13 residues. V shed 6 bases, J shed 4 bases, and the junction held 5 bases outside the gene matches. The CDR3 region is CASSTTGSYGYTF. The CDR3 DNA reads TGTGCCAGCAGCACGACAGGGTCCTATGGCTACACCTTC.

This chain connects TRBV19 to TRBJ1-2, with D possibly being TRBD1 (5 bases). CDR1 is LNHDA, CDR2 SQIVND, per germline (reference sequence). V shed 4 bases and J shed 1 base, with 16 bases lying between them. CDR3 length equals 16 residues. The DNA of the CDR3 is TGTGCCAGTAGTAGGGGGGACGGAATCCTTAACTATGGCTACACCTTC. Translated, it gives CASSRGDGILNYGYTF.

Only a few counts were recorded for this clone. The rearrangement joins TRBV9 to TRBJ1-5; D is undetermined. CDR3 length: 14 amino acids. CDR1 and CDR2 from the germline V gene are SGDLS and YYNGEE. Trimming pared 3 bases from V and 3 bases from J, leaving 10 bases between. The CDR3: CASSGSVLNQPQHF. The CDR3 DNA is TGTGCCAGCAGCGGCTCCGTCCTCAATCAGCCCCAGCATTTT.

The chain joins TRBV14 to TRBJ2-3, with 11 bases identical to TRBD2. The CDR3 contains 17 residues. Trimming removed 3 bases from V and 5 bases from J; junction bases left unmatched: 10. Germline assignment: CDR1 SGHDN and CDR2 FVKESK. In nucleotides, the CDR3 is TGTGCCAGCAGCCACCCTCGGACTAGCGGGTTTGGAGATACGCAGTATTTT. This codes for CASSHPRTSGFGDTQYF.

The chain couples TRBV6-5 to TRBJ2-7, with D perhaps matching TRBD1 (6 bases). This CDR3 has 13 residues. The germline V gene has CDR1 MNHEY and CDR2 SVGAGI. V was cut by 6 bases and J by 5 bases, with 14 bases left in between. CDR3 sequence reads: CASSRQAGNEQYF. The CDR3 region has the DNA TGTGCCAGCAGCCGACAGGCAGGGAACGAGCAGTACTTC.

The chain is built from TRBV2 and TRBJ2-7; 8 bases map to TRBD2. Losses at the gene ends were 7 bases for V and 5 bases for J; bases not matched to a gene: 4. This CDR3 comprises 12 residues. CDR1 and CDR2 from the germline V gene are SNHLY and FYNNEI. CDR3 amino acids: CASKGLENEQYF. The CDR3 region has the DNA TGTGCCAGCAAGGGACTAGAAAACGAGCAGTACTTC.

The chain combines TRBV29-1 with TRBJ2-1; 12 bases agree with TRBD2. This CDR3 comprises 16 residues. The germline gives CDR1 SQVTM, CDR2 ANQGSEA. With V trimmed by 4 bases and J by 1 base, 5 bases remained unmatched. The CDR3 bases are TGCAGCGTTGCGGCGACTAGCGGGAGTTCCTACAATGAGCAGTTCTTC. This gives the protein CSVAATSGSSYNEQFF.

The chain links TRBV4-1 to TRBJ2-7; TRBD2 might be the D (5 bases). Germline lookup yields CDR1 MGHRA and CDR2 YSYEKL. V was cut by 1 base and J by 1 base, with 11 bases left in between. This CDR3 comprises 15 residues. CDR3 sequence reads: CASSQVEGSSYEQYF. In DNA, the CDR3 is TGCGCCAGCAGCCAAGTTGAGGGTTCTTCCTACGAGCAGTACTTC.

This clone was detected only once. The chain recombines TRBV7-6 with TRBJ2-6; D remains unclear. The germline V gene encodes CDR1 SGHVS and CDR2 FNYEAQ. The V gene lost 5 bases and the J gene lost 4 bases, with 9 bases spanning the gap. This CDR3 comprises 14 residues. CDR3 protein: CASSDPGGANVLTF. The DNA of the CDR3 is TGTGCCAGCAGCGACCCGGGCGGGGCCAACGTCCTGACTTTC.

Written as DNA, the CDR3 is TGTGCCAGCAGTTACTTCGGGGGAGATAATTCACCCCTCCACTTT. Amino acids: CASSYFGGDNSPLHF. The rearrangement joins TRBV6-5 to TRBJ1-6, with D possibly TRBD1 on 5 matching bases. The V gene's germline CDR1 is MNHEY and CDR2 SVGAGI. This CDR3 spans 15 amino acids. V was pared by 1 base and J by 5 bases, with 9 bases between.

The chain couples TRBV6-5 to TRBJ1-1; D not resolved. Germline loops: CDR1 MNHEY, CDR2 SVGAGI. CDR3 length: 13 amino acids. The V and J ends lost 4 bases and 3 bases respectively, with 9 bases between them. The CDR3 DNA sequence: TGTGCCAGCAGTTTTGGGGAGTACACTGAAGCTTTCTTT. Translation: CASSFGEYTEAFF.

The V and J genes are TRBV14 and TRBJ2-7; D remains ambiguous. Trimming pared 4 bases from V and 4 bases from J, leaving 14 bases between. The CDR3 is 14 residues long. Germline CDR1 and CDR2: SGHDN and FVKESK. The CDR3 sequence is CASSPIYAPYEQYF. CDR3 nucleotides: TGTGCCAGCAGCCCTATCTACGCCCCTTACGAGCAGTACTTC. The entire variable domain, with the rest obtained from reference TRBV14 and TRBJ2-7, is as follows: EAGVTQFPSHSVIEKGQTVTLRCDPISGHDNLYWYRRVMGKEIKFLLHFVKESKQDESGMPNNRFLAERTGGTYSTLKVQPAELEDSGVYFCASSPIYAPYEQYFGPGTRLTVT.

The gene calls are TRBV2 and TRBJ1-2; no reliable D call. CDR1 is SNHLY, CDR2 FYNNEI, per germline. The germline V and J ends were trimmed by 1 base and 7 bases, with 19 bases remaining between them. The CDR3 has 16 residues. This CDR3 is CASSEGAITPGGGYTF. The CDR3 DNA follows: TGTGCCAGCAGTGAAGGGGCGATAACACCAGGAGGTGGCTACACCTTC.

The V and J genes are TRBV13 and TRBJ2-7, with D tentatively TRBD1 (6 bases). The CDR3 consists of 14 residues. V was shortened by 1 base and J by 2 bases, with 9 bases between the two germline ends. CDR1 and CDR2 from the germline V gene are PRHDT and FYEKMQ (reference sequence). CDR3 sequence reads: CASSLASGAYEQYF. DNA of the CDR3: TGTGCCAGCAGCTTAGCGTCAGGGGCCTACGAGCAGTACTTC.